The clone carrying this T cell receptor beta chain was detected a few times. Cohort assignment relied on participant-reported clinical history. The data were obtained in a study of blood T cell repertoires in COVID-19. Germline CDR1 MNHEY, CDR2 SMNVEV (reference sequence). V lost 6 bases to trimming and J lost 5 bases; unmatched junction nucleotides: 6. The CDR3 loop spans 13 amino acids. Original methodology: Amplification with reference gene primers provided the estimates of nucleated cell counts. The data were produced by immunoSEQ multiplex PCR, yet TCRdb's version contains in-frame clones alone and is incomplete. D and trimming come from the DNA, and the V and J calls and clone size come from that table. The profile shows 450,000 to 500,000 clones, around nine tenths of them singletons.

This chain links TRBV27 with TRBJ1-1; 7 bases are a match to TRBD1. The receptor was derived from a woman aged 55-70 years who had recovered from COVID-19. Sequenced material: PBMCs or T cells enriched from blood (not recorded which). The DNA of the CDR3 is TGTGCCAGCAGGGCGACAGGGATTACTGAAGCTTTCTTT. It translates to CASRATGITEAFF.